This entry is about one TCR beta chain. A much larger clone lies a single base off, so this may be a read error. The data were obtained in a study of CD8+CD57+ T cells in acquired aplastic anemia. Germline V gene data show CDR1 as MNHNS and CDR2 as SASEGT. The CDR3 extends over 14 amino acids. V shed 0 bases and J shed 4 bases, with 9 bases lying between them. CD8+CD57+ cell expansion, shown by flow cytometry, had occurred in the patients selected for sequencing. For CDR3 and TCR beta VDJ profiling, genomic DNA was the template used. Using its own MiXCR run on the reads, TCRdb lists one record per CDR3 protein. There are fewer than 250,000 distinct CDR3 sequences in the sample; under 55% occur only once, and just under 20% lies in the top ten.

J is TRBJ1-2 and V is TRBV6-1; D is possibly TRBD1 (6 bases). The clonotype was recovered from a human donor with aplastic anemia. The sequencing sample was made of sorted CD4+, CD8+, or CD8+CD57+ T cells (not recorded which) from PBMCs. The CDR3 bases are TGTGCCAGCAGTGAAGCGGGACAACGCTATGGCTACACCTTC. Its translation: CASSEAGQRYGYTF.